This TCR beta chain was sequenced in a study of blood T cells in healthy people across ages. A sample-barcoded 5' primer and a J-beta primer mix were used in a second PCR of roughly 7 to 11 cycles. Each sample yielded at least 2.5 million CDR3-containing paired-end reads. TCRdb processed the 5' RACE reads anew with MiXCR; each CDR3 protein has one entry. The sample has around 940,000 distinct CDR3 sequences, about 53% seen once. The people who gave samples were healthy Caucasians from Russia, aged roughly 6 to 100. Each sample gave at least 6.5 million isolated PBMCs. Per germline, CDR1 MGHRA and CDR2 YSYEKL. V was pared by 4 bases and J by 2 bases, with 19 bases of the junction left unmatched. This CDR3 is 22 amino acids long.

Sequencing was carried out using blood. The clonotype comes from a woman aged 55 to 70 in good health. V gene TRBV4-1 combines with J gene TRBJ2-3, with 15 positions matching TRBD2. The CDR3 reads CASSRDRGGLAGGPGPTDTQYF. DNA for the CDR3: TGCGCCAGCAGCCGGGACAGAGGTGGACTAGCGGGAGGGCCCGGGCCCACAGATACGCAGTATTTT.